This T cell receptor beta chain originates from a study of CD8 T cells in ankylosing spondylitis (dated by TCRdb to the late 2010s). The study in broad terms: The study profiled T cell receptor beta repertoires in healthy donors and ankylosing spondylitis patients to find disease-linked TCR variants. Peripheral blood samples were taken, and synovial fluid was additionally collected from ankylosing spondylitis patients. The full study cohort was made up of 25 ankylosing spondylitis patients and around 100 healthy donors.

Data came from an Illumina HiSeq 2500. Quantitative 5'-RACE with molecular barcodes was used to prepare TCR beta libraries. As for the original processing: A new computational method, built on a probabilistic model of VDJ rearrangement, was used to identify disease-linked TCR variants. TCRdb trimmed public reads at Q25 via fastp, called clones via MiXCR and kept in-frame beta chains. Rows with a matching CDR3 protein are joined into one entry that keeps the most common DNA and genes. Here the V and J calls rest on TCRdb's processing, not on the authors' analysis. This sample is represented by 250,000 or so distinct CDR3 sequences; roughly a quarter of them were singletons. Less than 0.75% of the sample belongs to the ten largest clones. Regarding this clonotype: Its antigen is still unknown. No per-base quality is available; no much larger clone lies one base away.

Broader findings and caveats from the paper: Blood from ankylosing spondylitis patients appeared to be characterized by a TCR beta motif made up of under ten highly homologous amino acid variants. Some of the motif variants had been reported before in the synovial fluid and blood of reactive arthritis patients, a finding that suggests common disease-initiation mechanisms. Significant enrichment of the disease-linked clones was reported in matched synovial fluid samples from ankylosing spondylitis patients. The disease-linked clones had a CD8+ phenotype and were found at relatively low frequencies in peripheral blood.

Cut back by 4 bases and 4 bases, the V and J ends lie 16 bases apart. Its CDR3 holds 15 amino acids, cysteine through phenylalanine. Of the read, only the CDR3 DNA is kept; its 45 bases are in frame from base 1. The receptor was derived from a male donor with ankylosing spondylitis or in good health (not recorded which). The chain is made from TRBV12-3 or TRBV12-4 and TRBJ2-5; the D segment could be TRBD1, given 6 matching bases. Specimen: blood, either unsorted or a sorted T cell fraction (not recorded which). In nucleotides, the sequence is TGTGCCAGCAGTTCCCCAGGGGCCAGCGCAGAGACCCAGTACTTC. Its amino acids are CASSSPGASAETQYF.